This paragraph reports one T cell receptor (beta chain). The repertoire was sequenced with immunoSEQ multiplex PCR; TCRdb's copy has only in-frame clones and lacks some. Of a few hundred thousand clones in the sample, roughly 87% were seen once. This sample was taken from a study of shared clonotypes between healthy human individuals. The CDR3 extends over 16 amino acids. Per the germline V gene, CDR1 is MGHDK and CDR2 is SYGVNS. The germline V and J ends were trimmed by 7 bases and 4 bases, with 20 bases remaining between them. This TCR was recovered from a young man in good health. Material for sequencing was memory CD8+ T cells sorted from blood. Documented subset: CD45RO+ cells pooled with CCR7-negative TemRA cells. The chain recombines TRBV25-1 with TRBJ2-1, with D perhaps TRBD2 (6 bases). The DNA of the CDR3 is TGTGCCAGCACTCTTTGGGAGACTAGTCGTTACAATGAGCAGTTCTTC. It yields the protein CASTLWETSRYNEQFF.